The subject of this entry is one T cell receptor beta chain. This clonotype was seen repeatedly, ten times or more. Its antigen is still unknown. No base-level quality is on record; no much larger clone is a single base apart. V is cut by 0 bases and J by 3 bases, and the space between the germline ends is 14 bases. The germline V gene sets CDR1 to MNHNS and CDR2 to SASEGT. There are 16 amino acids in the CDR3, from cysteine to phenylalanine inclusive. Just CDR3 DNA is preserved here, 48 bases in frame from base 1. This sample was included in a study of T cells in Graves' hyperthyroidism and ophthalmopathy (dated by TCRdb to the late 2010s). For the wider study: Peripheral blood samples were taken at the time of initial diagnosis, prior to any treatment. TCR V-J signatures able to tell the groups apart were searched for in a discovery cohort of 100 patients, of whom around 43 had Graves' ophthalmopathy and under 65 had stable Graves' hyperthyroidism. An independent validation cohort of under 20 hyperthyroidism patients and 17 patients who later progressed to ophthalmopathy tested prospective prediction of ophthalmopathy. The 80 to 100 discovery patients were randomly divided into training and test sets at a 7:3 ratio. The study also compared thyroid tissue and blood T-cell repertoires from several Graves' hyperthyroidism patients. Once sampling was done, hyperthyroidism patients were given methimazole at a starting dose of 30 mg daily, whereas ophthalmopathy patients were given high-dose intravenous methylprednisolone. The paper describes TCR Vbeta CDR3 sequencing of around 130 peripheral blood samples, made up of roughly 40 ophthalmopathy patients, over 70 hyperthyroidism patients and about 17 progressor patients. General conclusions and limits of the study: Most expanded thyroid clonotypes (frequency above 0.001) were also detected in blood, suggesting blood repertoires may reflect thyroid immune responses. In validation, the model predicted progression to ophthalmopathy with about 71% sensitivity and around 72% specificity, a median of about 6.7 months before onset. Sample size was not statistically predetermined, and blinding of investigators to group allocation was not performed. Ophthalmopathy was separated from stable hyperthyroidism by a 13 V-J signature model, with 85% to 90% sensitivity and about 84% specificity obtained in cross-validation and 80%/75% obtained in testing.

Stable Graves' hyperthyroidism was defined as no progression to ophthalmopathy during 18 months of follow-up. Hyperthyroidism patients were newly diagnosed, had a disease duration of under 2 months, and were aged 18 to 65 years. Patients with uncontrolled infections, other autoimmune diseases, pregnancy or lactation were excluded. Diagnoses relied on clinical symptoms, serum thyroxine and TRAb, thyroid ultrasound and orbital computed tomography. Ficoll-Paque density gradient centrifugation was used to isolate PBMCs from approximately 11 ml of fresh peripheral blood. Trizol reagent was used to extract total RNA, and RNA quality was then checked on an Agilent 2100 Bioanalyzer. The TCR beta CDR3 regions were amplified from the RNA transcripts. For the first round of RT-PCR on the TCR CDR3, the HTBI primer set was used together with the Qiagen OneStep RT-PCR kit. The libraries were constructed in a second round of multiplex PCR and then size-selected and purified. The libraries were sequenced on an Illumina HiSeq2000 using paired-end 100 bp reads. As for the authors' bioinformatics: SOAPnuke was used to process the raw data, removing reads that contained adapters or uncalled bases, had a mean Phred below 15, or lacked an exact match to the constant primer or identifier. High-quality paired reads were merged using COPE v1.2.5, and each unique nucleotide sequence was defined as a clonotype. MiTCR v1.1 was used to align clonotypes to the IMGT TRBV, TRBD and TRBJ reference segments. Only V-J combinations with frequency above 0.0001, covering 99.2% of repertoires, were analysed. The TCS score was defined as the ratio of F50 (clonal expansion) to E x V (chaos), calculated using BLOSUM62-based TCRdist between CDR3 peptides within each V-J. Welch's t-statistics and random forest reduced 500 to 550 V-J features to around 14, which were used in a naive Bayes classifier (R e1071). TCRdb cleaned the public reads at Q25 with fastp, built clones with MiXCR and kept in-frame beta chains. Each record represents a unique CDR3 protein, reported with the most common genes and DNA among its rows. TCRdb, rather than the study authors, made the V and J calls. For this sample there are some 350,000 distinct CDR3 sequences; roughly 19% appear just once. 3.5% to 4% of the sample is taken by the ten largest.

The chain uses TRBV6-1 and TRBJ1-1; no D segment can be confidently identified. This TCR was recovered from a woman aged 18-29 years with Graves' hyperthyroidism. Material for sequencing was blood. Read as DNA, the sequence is TGTGCCAGCAGTGAAGCCCTTTGGGCTCGGGACACTGAAGCTTTCTTT. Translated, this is CASSEALWARDTEAFF.